These 10 T cell receptor beta chains were all obtained from the same sample, sequenced in a study of blood T cell repertoires in COVID-19. The table came from immunoSEQ multiplex PCR; TCRdb's copy has only in-frame clones and leaves some out. The sample has about 46,000 clones; 85% are singletons. The sequenced material came from peripheral blood. These receptor sequences come from a man between 60 and 75 years old with acute or convalescent COVID-19.

The chain employs TRBV4-1 and TRBJ2-3; 7 nucleotides line up with TRBD2. The ends lost 8 bases at V and 4 bases at J; junction bases unmatched: 9. Germline V lookup: CDR1 MGHRA, CDR2 YSYEKL. The CDR3 consists of 14 residues. The CDR3 loop reads CASRLGLVSDTQYF. The CDR3 DNA reads TGCGCCAGCCGTCTAGGACTAGTTTCAGATACGCAGTATTTT.

The chain joins TRBV27 to TRBJ2-7, with 8 nucleotides matching TRBD2. After removal of 7 bases from V and 1 base from J, the junction contained 12 bases not matched to a gene. In germline, CDR1 is MNHEY, CDR2 SMNVEV (reference sequence). This CDR3 comprises 16 residues. The CDR3 coding sequence is TGTGCCAGCAATTTCTGTTGCGGGAGGACGTCCTACGAGCAGTACTTC. This translates into CASNFCCGRTSYEQYF.

J is TRBJ2-6 and V is TRBV2, with D perhaps matching TRBD2 (5 bases). The CDR3 extends over 16 amino acids. The germline V and J ends were trimmed by 6 bases and 4 bases, with 16 bases remaining between them. Germline CDR1 SNHLY, CDR2 FYNNEI. CDR3 sequence: CASSPFRGRGANVLTF. For the CDR3, the DNA is TGTGCCAGCAGCCCGTTTCGAGGGCGAGGGGCCAACGTCCTGACTTTC.

The chain has TRBV7-9 and TRBJ2-7; 13 bases fit TRBD2. The junction had 7 bases not matched to a gene; V was cut back by 3 bases and J by 2 bases. The CDR3 covers 17 residues. Germline values: CDR1 SEHNR, CDR2 FQNEAQ (reference sequence). CDR3 DNA: TGTGCCAGCAGCTTTGGACCGGGACTAGCGGGAACCTACGAGCAGTACTTC. Its translation is CASSFGPGLAGTYEQYF.

V and J are TRBV10-3 and TRBJ1-1; 7 bases fit TRBD1. Germline V CDR1 and CDR2: ENHRY, SYGVKD. V shed 3 bases, J shed 4 bases, and the junction held 11 bases outside the gene matches. The length of the CDR3 is 16 residues. The CDR3 here is CAISDPTGRGGTEAFF. In nucleotides, the CDR3 is TGTGCCATCAGTGACCCGACAGGGCGGGGGGGCACTGAAGCTTTCTTT.

This clone was found once. The J gene is TRBJ2-5, the V gene TRBV3-1 (or the pseudogene TRBV3-2), with 8 positions matching TRBD1. The germline V gene encodes CDR1 LGHDT and CDR2 YNNKEL (reference sequence). The trim removed 0 bases at V and 1 base at J, leaving 1 base unmatched. This CDR3 spans 15 amino acids. The DNA for the CDR3 is TGTGCCAGCAGCCAAGAGGGACAGGCCCAAGAGACCCAGTACTTC. Amino acids: CASSQEGQAQETQYF.

This chain links TRBV6-1 with TRBJ2-7; D may be TRBD2 (7 bases). This CDR3 has 13 residues. Looked up from germline, CDR1 is MNHNS and CDR2 is SASEGT. V was pared by 7 bases and J by 3 bases, with 13 bases between. CDR3 residues: CASTRGGSYEQYF. DNA for the CDR3: TGTGCCAGCACCAGGGGCGGGAGCTACGAGCAGTACTTC.

The J gene is TRBJ2-3, the V gene TRBV19; 11 bases align to TRBD1. The ends lost 5 bases at V and 4 bases at J; junction bases unmatched: 8. The germline CDR1 and CDR2 sequences are LNHDA and SQIVND (reference sequence). This CDR3 region has 16 residues. The CDR3 loop is CASSFPGQGAADTQYF. CDR3 coding DNA: TGTGCCAGTAGTTTCCCAGGACAGGGGGCGGCAGATACGCAGTATTTT.

This chain's CDR3 is CASSQLNLVRAGELFF. The CDR3 region has the DNA TGCGCCAGCAGCCAACTTAACCTAGTTCGTGCCGGGGAGCTGTTTTTT. The V gene is TRBV4-1, the J gene TRBJ2-2; D call uncertain. The V end was cut by 2 bases, the J end by 6 bases, with 16 bases between. The CDR3 length is 16 residues. Germline V gives CDR1 MGHRA, CDR2 YSYEKL.

The rearrangement links TRBV5-1 to TRBJ1-1; D ambiguous. There are 16 residues in the CDR3. The V gene lost 3 bases and the J gene lost 1 base, with 16 bases spanning the gap. Germline V gene data show CDR1 as SGHRS and CDR2 as YFSETQ. For the CDR3, the DNA is TGCGCCAGCAGCTCCGACTACAGCCCTTCGAACACTGAAGCTTTCTTT. Residues: CASSSDYSPSNTEAFF. Supplemented by reference TRBV5-1 and TRBJ1-1, the full variable domain reads KAGVTQTPRYLIKTRGQQVTLSCSPISGHRSVSWYQQTPGQGLQFLFEYFSETQRNKGNFPGRFSGRQFSNSRSEMNVSTLELGDSALYLCASSSDYSPSNTEAFFGQGTRLTVV.